The 20 T cell receptor beta chains listed next were all sequenced from one sample in a study of blood T cells in healthy people across ages. Primers used in a second PCR of about 6 to 11 cycles were a sample-barcoded 5' primer and a J-beta primer mix. One entry per CDR3 protein, called by TCRdb with MiXCR from the 5' RACE reads. The sample includes 380,000 or so distinct CDR3 sequences, over 45% of them seen just once. Sequences were obtained from blood. These receptors originate from a man in his 60s in good health.

The chain recombines TRBV30 with TRBJ1-1, with D tentatively TRBD1 (6 bases). The CDR3 totals 12 residues. Trimming cost V 8 bases and J 0 bases, with 10 bases left between them. In germline, CDR1 is GTSNPN, CDR2 SVGIG (reference sequence). The CDR3 DNA sequence: TGTGCCACAGACAGGTTGAACACTGAAGCTTTCTTT. It codes for CATDRLNTEAFF.

This clonotype has ten or more counts. The J gene is TRBJ2-5, the V gene TRBV7-2, with TRBD2 identical over 7 bases. Per germline, CDR1 SGHTA and CDR2 FQGNSA. V gave up 5 bases and J gave up 5 bases; unmatched junction bases: 23. There are 19 residues in the CDR3. The CDR3 DNA sequence: TGTGCCAGCAGCCCAATAAGAAACAGCGTGTGGGGGGGAGATGAGACCCAGTACTTC. It translates to CASSPIRNSVWGGDETQYF.

This chain links TRBV20-1 with TRBJ2-7, with 9 bases that match TRBD1. This CDR3 has 13 residues. CDR1 is DFQATT, CDR2 SNEGSKA, per germline (reference sequence). The CDR3 spells CRIPGQGTYEQYF. CDR3 DNA sequence: TGCAGGATCCCGGGACAGGGAACCTACGAGCAGTACTTC.

This clonotype was recorded many times. The chain uses TRBV14 and TRBJ2-5, with no clear D. The CDR3 length is 13 residues. V was cut by 3 bases and J by 3 bases, with 8 bases left in between. Germline V gene data show CDR1 as SGHDN and CDR2 as FVKESK. CDR3 sequence reads: CASSQTFKETQYF. The CDR3 region has the DNA TGTGCCAGCAGCCAGACTTTTAAAGAGACCCAGTACTTC.

The V and J genes are TRBV6-2 or TRBV6-3 and TRBJ1-1; D call uncertain. V was clipped by 6 bases and J by 0 bases, with 2 bases between them. This CDR3 is built from 11 residues. Germline V gene lookup returns CDR1 MNHEY and CDR2 SVGEGT. CDR3 in amino acids: CASSMNTEAFF. The CDR3 bases are TGTGCCAGCAGCATGAACACTGAAGCTTTCTTT.

Only a few counts were recorded for this clonotype. The J gene is TRBJ2-7, the V gene TRBV11-2; TRBD1 matches 12 bases. The CDR3 has 14 amino acids. Losses at the gene ends were 5 bases for V and 6 bases for J; bases not matched to a gene: 5. Germline CDR1 and CDR2: SGHAT and FQNNGV. CDR3 in amino acids: CASSQGQGASEQYF. The CDR3 bases are TGTGCCAGCAGCCAGGGACAGGGGGCGAGCGAGCAGTACTTC. The full variable domain, its missing parts supplied by reference TRBV11-2 and TRBJ2-7, is EAGVAQSPRYKIIEKRQSVAFWCNPISGHATLYWYQQILGQGPKLLIQFQNNGVVDDSQLPKDRFSAERLKGVDSTLKIQPAKLEDSAVYLCASSQGQGASEQYFGPGTRLTVT.

This clonotype was observed a handful of times. This may stem from a read error, because a much larger clone lies one nucleotide away. J is TRBJ2-7 and V is TRBV12-3 or TRBV12-4, with a weak D call TRBD2 (5 bases). The CDR3 totals 13 residues. V gave up 4 bases and J gave up 2 bases, with 9 bases separating them. CDR3 sequence: CASSCPGTYEQYF. The CDR3 nucleotides are TGTGCCAGCAGTTGTCCGGGGACCTACGAGCAGTACTTC.

V usage is TRBV5-1 and J usage is TRBJ2-3, with 16 bases lining up with TRBD2. The V and J ends lost 7 bases and 0 bases, in that order; junction bases with no gene match: 8. Germline V gene data show CDR1 as SGHRS and CDR2 as YFSETQ. The CDR3 has 18 amino acids. DNA of the CDR3: TGCGCCAGCGGAAAGGGACTAGCGGGGGGGCCGAGCACAGATACGCAGTATTTT. This codes for CASGKGLAGGPSTDTQYF.

CDR3 residues: CASKLLAGGPGEQFF. The CDR3 DNA is TGTGCCAGCAAGTTACTAGCGGGAGGGCCCGGTGAGCAGTTCTTC. V gene TRBV12-3 or TRBV12-4 combines with J gene TRBJ2-1; TRBD2 agrees at 13 bases. This CDR3 comprises 15 residues. J gave up 9 bases and V 7 bases, and 9 bases lay outside the gene matches.

The CDR3 coding sequence is TGTGCCAGCAGCCCGACCGCGGTTGCTGTTCAGCCCCAGCATTTT. Amino acid sequence: CASSPTAVAVQPQHF. The gene calls are TRBV3-1 and TRBJ1-5; the D is unclear. Trimming shortened V by 4 bases and J by 6 bases, and 16 bases separated the two germline ends. The CDR3 is 15 residues long. Germline CDR1 reads LGHDT; CDR2 reads YNNKEL (reference sequence). The full variable domain, rest sourced from reference TRBV3-1 and TRBJ1-5, is DTAVSQTPKYLVTQMGNDKSIKCEQNLGHDTMYWYKQDSKKFLKIMFSYNNKELIINETVPNRFSPKSPDKAHLNLHINSLELGDSAVYFCASSPTAVAVQPQHFGDGTRLSIL.

V usage is TRBV2 and J usage is TRBJ2-5; 7 bases are a match to TRBD2. This CDR3 has 16 residues. Germline V gives CDR1 SNHLY, CDR2 FYNNEI. J lost 11 bases, V lost 1 base, and 16 bases had no gene match. The CDR3 loop is CASSEGSAGDPNEQYF. The CDR3 nucleotides read TGTGCCAGCAGTGAAGGCTCTGCGGGGGACCCCAATGAGCAGTACTTC.

The chain couples TRBV7-8 to TRBJ2-5; D possibly corresponds to TRBD2 (7 bases). Germline V lookup: CDR1 SGHVS, CDR2 FQNEAQ. The CDR3 totals 16 residues. Trimming removed 3 bases at V and 1 base at J, with 15 bases between. The CDR3 spells CASSLINAGAQETQYF. The CDR3 DNA sequence: TGTGCCAGCAGCTTGATTAATGCGGGGGCCCAAGAGACCCAGTACTTC.

This clonotype was picked up a small number of times. The rearrangement links TRBV11-2 to TRBJ2-7; D gene ambiguous. The J call may be faulty, since TRBJ2-5 better matches the DNA end. Germline assignment: CDR1 SGHAT and CDR2 FQNNGV. CDR3 length: 13 amino acids. Written as DNA, the CDR3 is TGTGCCAGCAGCGTCGGCCTTGGGGAGACCCAGTACTTC. It codes for CASSVGLGETQYF.

V usage is TRBV20-1 and J usage is TRBJ1-2; D is perhaps TRBD1 (6 bases). CDR3 length: 14 amino acids. Germline V gives CDR1 DFQATT, CDR2 SNEGSKA (reference sequence). V dropped 2 bases and J dropped 7 bases, with 17 bases sitting between them. CDR3 loop: CSARWAGVVGGYTF. CDR3 coding DNA: TGCAGTGCTAGATGGGCAGGGGTTGTGGGTGGCTACACCTTC.

The J gene is TRBJ2-3, the V gene TRBV7-2, with D perhaps being TRBD1 or TRBD2 (5 bases each). Trimming shortened V by 10 bases and J by 2 bases, and 13 bases separated the two germline ends. There are 13 residues in the CDR3. Germline V CDR1 and CDR2: SGHTA, FQGNSA. CDR3 coding DNA: TGTGCCACCCCGGGACCTATCACAGATACGCAGTATTTT. As protein: CATPGPITDTQYF.

This sequence joins TRBV28 and TRBJ2-7; perhaps TRBD1 as D (6 bases). The J call may be incorrect, as the DNA end agrees better with TRBJ2-5. The germline V gene encodes CDR1 MDHEN and CDR2 SYDVKM. CDR3 length: 11 residues. The CDR3 sequence is CASRETGTQYF. In DNA, the CDR3 is TGTGCCAGCAGGGAGACAGGGACCCAGTACTTC.

V and J are TRBV12-3 or TRBV12-4 and TRBJ1-2; D may be TRBD1 (6 bases). The V end lost 5 bases, the J end lost 8 bases, and 12 bases lay between the germline ends. This CDR3 region has 12 residues. The CDR3 spells CASSLYREGYTF. CDR3 nucleotides: TGTGCCAGCAGTCTCTACAGGGAGGGCTACACCTTC.

The chain uses TRBV29-1 and TRBJ2-3; TRBD2 aligns across 10 bases. Germline CDR1 is SQVTM and CDR2 is ANQGSEA. CDR3 length: 16 amino acids. After removal of 4 bases from V and 5 bases from J, the junction contained 12 bases not matched to a gene. The CDR3, as DNA: TGCAGCGTTGCTAGCGGGAGCGGTCTGATTAGAGATACGCAGTATTTT. Protein sequence: CSVASGSGLIRDTQYF.

The V and J genes are TRBV5-1 and TRBJ1-4; 8 bases line up with TRBD1. The CDR3 length is 15 residues. Per the germline V gene, CDR1 is SGHRS and CDR2 is YFSETQ. Trimming cost V 4 bases and J 2 bases; bases outside gene matches: 4. The CDR3 DNA reads as TGCGCCAGCAGCCCCTACAGGGGGACTAATGAAAAACTGTTTTTT. Encoded protein: CASSPYRGTNEKLFF.

This clonotype was seen once. The conserved final phenylalanine or tryptophan is absent from the CDR3, which likely points to a read error. The chain links TRBV20-1 to TRBJ2-7; 8 bases match TRBD2. With 0 bases clipped from V and 2 bases from J, the junction kept 12 bases outside the gene matches. This CDR3 spans 17 amino acids. Germline loops: CDR1 DFQATT, CDR2 SNEGSKA (reference sequence). Here the CDR3 DNA reads TGCAGTGCTAGAGACCCCAGCGGGAGAGGGTCCGCCTACGAGCAGTACTTA. This codes for CSARDPSGRGSAYEQYL.